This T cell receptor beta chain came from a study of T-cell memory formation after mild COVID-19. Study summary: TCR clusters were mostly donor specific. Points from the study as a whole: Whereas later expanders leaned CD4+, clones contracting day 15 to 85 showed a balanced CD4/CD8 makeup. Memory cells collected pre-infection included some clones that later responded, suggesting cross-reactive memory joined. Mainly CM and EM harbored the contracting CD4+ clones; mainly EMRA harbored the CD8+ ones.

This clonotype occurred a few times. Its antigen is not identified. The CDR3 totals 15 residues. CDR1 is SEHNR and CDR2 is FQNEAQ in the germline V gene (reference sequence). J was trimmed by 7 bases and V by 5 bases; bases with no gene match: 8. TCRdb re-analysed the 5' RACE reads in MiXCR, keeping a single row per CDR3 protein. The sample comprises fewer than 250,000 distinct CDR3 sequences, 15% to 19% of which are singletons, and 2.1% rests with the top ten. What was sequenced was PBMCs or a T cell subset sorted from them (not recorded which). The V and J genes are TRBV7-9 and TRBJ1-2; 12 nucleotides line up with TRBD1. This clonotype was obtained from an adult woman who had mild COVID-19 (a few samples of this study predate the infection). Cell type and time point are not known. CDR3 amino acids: CASSPPGQGAIGYTF. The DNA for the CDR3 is TGTGCCAGCAGCCCTCCGGGACAGGGGGCGATTGGCTACACCTTC.